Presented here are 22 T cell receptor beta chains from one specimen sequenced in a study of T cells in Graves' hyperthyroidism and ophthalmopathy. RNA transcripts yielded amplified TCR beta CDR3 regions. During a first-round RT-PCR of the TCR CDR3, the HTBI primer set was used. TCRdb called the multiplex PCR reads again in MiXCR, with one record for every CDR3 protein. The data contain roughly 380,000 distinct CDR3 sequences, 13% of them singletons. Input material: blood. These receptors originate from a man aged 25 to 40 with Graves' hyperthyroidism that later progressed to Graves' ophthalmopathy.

For the CDR3, the DNA is TGTGCCAGCAGACAGACAGGGGGCTTCCAAGAGACCCAGTACTTC. Translating gives CASRQTGGFQETQYF. This rearrangement joins TRBV2 to TRBJ2-5; 10 bases are a match to TRBD1. CDR1 and CDR2 from the germline V gene are SNHLY and FYNNEI. This CDR3 comprises 15 residues. V was pared by 6 bases and J by 1 base, with 5 bases of the junction left unmatched.

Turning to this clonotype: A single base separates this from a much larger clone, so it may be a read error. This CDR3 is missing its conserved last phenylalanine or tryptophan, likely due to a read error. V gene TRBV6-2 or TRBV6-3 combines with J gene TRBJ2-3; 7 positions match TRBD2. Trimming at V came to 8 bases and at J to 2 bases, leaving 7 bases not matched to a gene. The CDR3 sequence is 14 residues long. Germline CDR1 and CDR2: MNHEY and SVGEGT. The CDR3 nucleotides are TGTGCCAGCCTGAGGGGACTATCCACAGATACGCAGTATCTT. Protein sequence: CASLRGLSTDTQYL.

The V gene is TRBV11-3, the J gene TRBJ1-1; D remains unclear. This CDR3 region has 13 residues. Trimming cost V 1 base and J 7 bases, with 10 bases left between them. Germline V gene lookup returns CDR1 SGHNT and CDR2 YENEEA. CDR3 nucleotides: TGTGCCAGCAGCTTAGTCACCCGTAGTGAAGCTTTCTTT. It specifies CASSLVTRSEAFF.

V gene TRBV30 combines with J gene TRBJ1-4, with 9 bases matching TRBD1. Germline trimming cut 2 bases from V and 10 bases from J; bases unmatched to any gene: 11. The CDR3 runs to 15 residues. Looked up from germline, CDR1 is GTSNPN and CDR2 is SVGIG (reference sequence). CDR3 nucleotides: TGTGCCTGGAGTCCCATTACAGGGGGCGGTTTAAAACTGTTTTTT. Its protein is CAWSPITGGGLKLFF.

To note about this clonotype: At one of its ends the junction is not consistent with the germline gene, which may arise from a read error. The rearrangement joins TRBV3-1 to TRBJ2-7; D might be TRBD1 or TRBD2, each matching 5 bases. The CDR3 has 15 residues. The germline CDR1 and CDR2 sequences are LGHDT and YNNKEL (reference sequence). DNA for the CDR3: TGTGGCAGCAGCCAACCCGGGACCCCCAGTCACGAGCAGTACTTC. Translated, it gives CGSSQPGTPSHEQYF.

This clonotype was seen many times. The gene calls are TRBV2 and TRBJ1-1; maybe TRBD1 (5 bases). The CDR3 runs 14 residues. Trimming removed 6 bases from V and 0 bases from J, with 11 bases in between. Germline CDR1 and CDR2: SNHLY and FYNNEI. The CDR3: CASRTGLLNTEAFF. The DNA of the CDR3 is TGTGCCAGCAGGACGGGACTCCTGAACACTGAAGCTTTCTTT.

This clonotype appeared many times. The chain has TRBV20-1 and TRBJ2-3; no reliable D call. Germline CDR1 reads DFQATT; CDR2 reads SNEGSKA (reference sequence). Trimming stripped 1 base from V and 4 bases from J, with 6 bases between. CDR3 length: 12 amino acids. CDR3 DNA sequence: TGCAGTGCTAGAGTTAGATCAGATACGCAGTATTTT. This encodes CSARVRSDTQYF.

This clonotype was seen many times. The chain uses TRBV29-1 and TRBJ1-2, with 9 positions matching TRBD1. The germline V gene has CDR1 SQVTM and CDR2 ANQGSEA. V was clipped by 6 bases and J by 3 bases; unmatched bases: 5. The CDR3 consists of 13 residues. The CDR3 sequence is CSVTGGLDYGYTF. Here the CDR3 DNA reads TGCAGCGTAACAGGGGGCCTAGACTATGGCTACACCTTC.

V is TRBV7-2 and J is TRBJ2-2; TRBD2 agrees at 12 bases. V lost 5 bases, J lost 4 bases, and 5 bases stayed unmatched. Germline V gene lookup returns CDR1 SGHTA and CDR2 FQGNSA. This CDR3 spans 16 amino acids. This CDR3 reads CASSRASGGATGELFF. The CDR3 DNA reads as TGTGCCAGCAGCCGTGCTAGCGGGGGGGCCACCGGGGAGCTGTTTTTT.

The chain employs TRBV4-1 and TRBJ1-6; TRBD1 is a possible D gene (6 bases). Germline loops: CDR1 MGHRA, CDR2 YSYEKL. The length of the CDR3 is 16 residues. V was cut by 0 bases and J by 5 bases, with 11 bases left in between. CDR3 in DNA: TGCGCCAGCAGCCAAGAGGCAGGACAGAATAATTCACCCCTCCACTTT. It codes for CASSQEAGQNNSPLHF.

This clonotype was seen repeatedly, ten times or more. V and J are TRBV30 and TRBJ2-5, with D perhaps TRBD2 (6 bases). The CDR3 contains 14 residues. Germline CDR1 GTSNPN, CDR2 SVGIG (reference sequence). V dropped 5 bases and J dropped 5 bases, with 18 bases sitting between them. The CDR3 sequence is CAWATGGAGETQYF. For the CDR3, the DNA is TGTGCCTGGGCCACCGGAGGGGCCGGTGAGACCCAGTACTTC. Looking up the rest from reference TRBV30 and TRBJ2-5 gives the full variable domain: SQTIHQWPATLVQPVGSPLSLECTVEGTSNPNLYWYRQAAGRGLQLLFYSVGIGQISSEVPQNLSASRPQDRQFILSSKKLLLSDSGFYLCAWATGGAGETQYFGPGTRLLVL.

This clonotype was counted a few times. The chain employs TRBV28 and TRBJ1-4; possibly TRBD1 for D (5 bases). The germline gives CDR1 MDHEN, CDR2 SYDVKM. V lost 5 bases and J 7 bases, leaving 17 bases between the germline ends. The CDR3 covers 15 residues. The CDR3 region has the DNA TGTGCCAGCAGTACCGGGGGGGGGGGGAGTGAAAAACTGTTTTTT. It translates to CASSTGGGGSEKLFF.

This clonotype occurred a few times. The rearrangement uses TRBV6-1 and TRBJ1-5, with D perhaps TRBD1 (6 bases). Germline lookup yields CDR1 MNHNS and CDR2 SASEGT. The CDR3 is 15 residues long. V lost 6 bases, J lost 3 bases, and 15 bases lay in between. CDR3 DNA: TGTGCCAGCAGGATCGGGGGCGCGTCCAATCAGCCCCAGCATTTT. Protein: CASRIGGASNQPQHF.

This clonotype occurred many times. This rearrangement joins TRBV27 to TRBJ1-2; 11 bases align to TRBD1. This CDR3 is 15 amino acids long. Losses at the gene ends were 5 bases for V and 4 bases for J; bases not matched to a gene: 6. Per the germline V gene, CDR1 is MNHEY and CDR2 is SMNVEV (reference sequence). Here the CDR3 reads CASSPRTGGGYGYTF. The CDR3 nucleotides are TGTGCCAGCAGTCCTAGGACAGGGGGCGGCTATGGCTACACCTTC.

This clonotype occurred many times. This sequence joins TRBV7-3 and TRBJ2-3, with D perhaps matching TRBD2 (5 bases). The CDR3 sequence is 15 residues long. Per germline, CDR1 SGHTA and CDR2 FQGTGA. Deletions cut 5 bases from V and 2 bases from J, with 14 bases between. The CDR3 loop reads CASSASGYFTDTQYF. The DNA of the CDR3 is TGTGCCAGCAGCGCGTCGGGGTATTTCACAGATACGCAGTATTTT.

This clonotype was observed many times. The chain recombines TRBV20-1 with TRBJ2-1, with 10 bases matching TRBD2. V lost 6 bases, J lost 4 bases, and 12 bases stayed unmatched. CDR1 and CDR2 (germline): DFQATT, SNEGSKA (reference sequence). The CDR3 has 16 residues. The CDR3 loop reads CSASNLAGARYNEQFF. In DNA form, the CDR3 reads TGCAGTGCCAGCAACCTAGCGGGGGCCCGTTACAATGAGCAGTTCTTC.

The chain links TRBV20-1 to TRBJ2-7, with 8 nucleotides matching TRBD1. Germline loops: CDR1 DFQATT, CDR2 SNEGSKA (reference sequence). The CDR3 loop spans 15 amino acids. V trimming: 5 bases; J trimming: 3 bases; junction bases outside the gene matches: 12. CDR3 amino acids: CSARTDRGEDYEQYF. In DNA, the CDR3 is TGCAGTGCTCGAACTGACAGGGGAGAAGACTACGAGCAGTACTTC.

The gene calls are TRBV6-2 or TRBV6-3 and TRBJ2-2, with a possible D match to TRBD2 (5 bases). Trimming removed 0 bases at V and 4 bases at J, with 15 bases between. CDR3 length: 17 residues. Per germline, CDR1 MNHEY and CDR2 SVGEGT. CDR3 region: CASSYSLEFGVTGELFF. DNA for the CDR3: TGTGCCAGCAGTTACTCTTTAGAGTTCGGGGTCACCGGGGAGCTGTTTTTT.

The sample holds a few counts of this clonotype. The DNA of the CDR3 is TGTGCCAGCAGCTTAGTCCTAGCCTGGGTTGAGCAGTTCTTC. Translating it yields CASSLVLAWVEQFF. This chain joins TRBV7-2 and TRBJ2-1; maybe TRBD2 (5 bases). Trimming took off 1 base at V and 9 bases at J, with 13 bases between the two ends. CDR3 length equals 14 residues. In germline, CDR1 is SGHTA, CDR2 FQGNSA.

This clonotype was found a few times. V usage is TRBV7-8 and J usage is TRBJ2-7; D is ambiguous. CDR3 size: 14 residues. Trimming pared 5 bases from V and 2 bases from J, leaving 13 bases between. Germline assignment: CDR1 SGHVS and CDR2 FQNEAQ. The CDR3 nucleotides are TGTGCCAGCAGCCCTCGACACGAGCCCTACGAGCAGTACTTC. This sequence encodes CASSPRHEPYEQYF.

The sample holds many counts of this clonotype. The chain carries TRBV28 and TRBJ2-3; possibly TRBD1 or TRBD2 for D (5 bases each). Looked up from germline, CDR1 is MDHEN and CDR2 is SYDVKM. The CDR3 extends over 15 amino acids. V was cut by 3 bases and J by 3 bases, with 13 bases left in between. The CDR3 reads CASSLVWDQTDTQYF. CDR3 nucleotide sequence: TGTGCCAGCAGTTTGGTATGGGACCAAACAGATACGCAGTATTTT.

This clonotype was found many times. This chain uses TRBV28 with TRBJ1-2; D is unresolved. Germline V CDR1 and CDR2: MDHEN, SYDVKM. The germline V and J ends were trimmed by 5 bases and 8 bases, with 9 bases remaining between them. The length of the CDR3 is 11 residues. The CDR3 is CASSGLWGYTF. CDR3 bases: TGTGCCAGCAGTGGCCTTTGGGGCTACACCTTC.